This TCR beta chain was captured in a study of shared clonotypes between healthy human individuals. Study-wide points: A handful of donors had about 5.1% of their naive CD4 clonotypes in common. Sample collection involved blood only; tissue repertoires are likely different. Clonotype sharing among donors was thought likely to change with sequencing depth.

Data came from immunoSEQ multiplex PCR; TCRdb stores just in-frame clones and leaves some out. The sample comprises around 1,900,000 clones, roughly 95% of which are singletons, and about 1.7% rests with the top ten. Naive CD8 cells lacked CD45RO, underwent positive selection for CCR7 and left out terminally differentiated effector memory CD45RA+ cells. The donors, all of them Caucasian adults, lived in Nashville, Tennessee. A word on this clone: Its antigen remains unknown. Other DNA sequences within the sample encode an identical CDR3.

Trimming removed 4 bases from V and 3 bases from J, with 10 bases in between. The CDR3 runs 13 residues. Per the germline V gene, CDR1 is SGDLS and CDR2 is YYNGEE. The specimen sequenced was naive CD8+ T cells from PBMCs. The origin of this receptor is a man between 18 and 29 years old in good health. Some clones in this sample may be carry-over from other donors' samples. V is TRBV9 and J is TRBJ1-2; no clear D gene. In DNA, the CDR3 is TGTGCCAGCAGCACCTACTTCCACTATGGCTACACCTTC. Protein product: CASSTYFHYGYTF.